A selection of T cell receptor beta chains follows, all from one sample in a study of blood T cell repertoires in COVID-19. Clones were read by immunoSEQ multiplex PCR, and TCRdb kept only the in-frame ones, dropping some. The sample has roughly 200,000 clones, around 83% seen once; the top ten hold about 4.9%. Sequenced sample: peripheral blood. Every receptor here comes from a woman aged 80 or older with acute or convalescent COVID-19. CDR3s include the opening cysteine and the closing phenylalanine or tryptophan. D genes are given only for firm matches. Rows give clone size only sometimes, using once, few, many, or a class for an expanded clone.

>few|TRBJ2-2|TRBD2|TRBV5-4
TGTGCCAGCAGCTTAGCGGGAGGGCAGGTTCCCGGGGAGCTGTTTTTT
CASSLAGGQVPGELFF
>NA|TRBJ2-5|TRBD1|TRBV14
TGTGCCAGCAGCCAACCGACAGGGTTGGAGACCCAGTACTTC
CASSQPTGLETQYF
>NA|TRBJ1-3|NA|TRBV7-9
TGTGCCAGCAGCTTCAGTGTACGCGGGAACACCATATATTTT
CASSFSVRGNTIYF
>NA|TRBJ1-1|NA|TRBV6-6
TGTGCCAGCAGTCGACCAGCGGTGGGGCGGGGAGGGAACACTGAAGCTTTCTTT
CASSRPAVGRGGNTEAFF
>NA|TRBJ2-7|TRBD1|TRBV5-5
TGTGCCAGCAGGACAGGACAGGGTTTCTACGAGCAGTACTTC
CASRTGQGFYEQYF
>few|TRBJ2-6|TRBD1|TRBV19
TGTGCCAGTCGAAACCCGCCGGGACAGATTCGCTCTGGGGCCAACGTCCTGACTTTC
CASRNPPGQIRSGANVLTF
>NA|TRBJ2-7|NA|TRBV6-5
TGTGCCAGCAGTTACGGACAGCTCTACGAGCAGTACTTC
CASSYGQLYEQYF
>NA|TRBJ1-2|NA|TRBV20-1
TGCAGTGCTATCGTAGACTATGGCTACACCTTC
CSAIVDYGYTF
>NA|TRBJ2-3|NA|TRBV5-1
TGCGCCAGCAGCTTGATCGGCAGGATCACAGATACGCAGTATTTT
CASSLIGRITDTQYF
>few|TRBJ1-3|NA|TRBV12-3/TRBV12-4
TGTGCCAGCAGTTTACGGGGGATGGACACCATATATTTT
CASSLRGMDTIYF
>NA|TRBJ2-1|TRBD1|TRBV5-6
TGTGCCAGCAGCCGGACAGGGCGCGATGAGCAGTTCTTC
CASSRTGRDEQFF
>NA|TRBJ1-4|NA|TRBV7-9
TGTGCCAGCGAGCCGGGACAAGGAAATGAAAAACTGTTTTTT
CASEPGQGNEKLFF
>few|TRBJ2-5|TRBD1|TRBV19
TGTGCCAGCCGGACAGGACAAGAGACCCAGTACTTC
CASRTGQETQYF
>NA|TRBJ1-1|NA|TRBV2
TGTGCCAGCAGGGGACAAATTTGGACTGAAGCTTTCTTT
CASRGQIWTEAFF
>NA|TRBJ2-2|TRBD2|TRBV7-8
TGTGCCAGCAGCTTGAGGGTAGCGGGAGGGCTGAACACCGGGGAGCTGTTTTTT
CASSLRVAGGLNTGELFF
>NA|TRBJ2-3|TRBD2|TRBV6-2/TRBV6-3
TGTGCCAGCAGTTACGGCGCTAGCGGAAGCACAGATACGCAGTATTTT
CASSYGASGSTDTQYF
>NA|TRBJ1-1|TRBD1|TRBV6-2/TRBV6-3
TGTGCCAGCAGTGACCACCGGGACAGGGGACGTAACACTGAAGCTTTCTTT
CASSDHRDRGRNTEAFF
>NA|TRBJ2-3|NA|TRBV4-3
TGCGCCAGCAGCCAAGATCGCGGCAGCTCACCGGCGGGAGATACGCAGTATTTT
CASSQDRGSSPAGDTQYF
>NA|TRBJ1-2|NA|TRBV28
TGTGCCAGCGCTCGGGTAGGCTATGGCTACACCTTC
CASARVGYGYTF
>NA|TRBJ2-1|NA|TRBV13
TGTGCCAGCAGTAATCAGGGCGGCTCCTACAATGAGCAGTTCTTC
CASSNQGGSYNEQFF
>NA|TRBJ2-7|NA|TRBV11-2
TGTGCCAGCAGCTTAGAGAGGGGGAGCGGCTACGAGCAGTACTTC
CASSLERGSGYEQYF
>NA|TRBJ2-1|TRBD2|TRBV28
TGTGCCAGCAGTCGCAGCGGGAGCTCCTACAATGAGCAGTTCTTC
CASSRSGSSYNEQFF
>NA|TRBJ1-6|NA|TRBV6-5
TGTGCCAGCAGTTCGTCGGGGACTAAGGCTAATTCACCCCTCCACTTT
CASSSSGTKANSPLHF
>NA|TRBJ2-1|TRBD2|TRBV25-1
TGTGCCAGCAGTGAGTTCGGCGGGAGCTCCTACAATGAGCAGTTCTTC
CASSEFGGSSYNEQFF
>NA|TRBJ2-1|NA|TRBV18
TGTGCCAGCTCACTTTGGGGGCGGACATACAATGAGCAGTTCTTC
CASSLWGRTYNEQFF
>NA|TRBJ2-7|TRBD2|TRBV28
TGTGCCAGCAGTACCGGGGGTAGCGGGATGAGCTCCTACGAGCAGTACTTC
CASSTGGSGMSSYEQYF
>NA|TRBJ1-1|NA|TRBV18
TGTGCCAGCTCACCAATGGGCCGGGGAAACACTGAAGCTTTCTTT
CASSPMGRGNTEAFF
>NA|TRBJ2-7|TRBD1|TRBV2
TGTGCCAGCAGTCCGGGACAGGCCTCCACCTACGAGCAGTACTTC
CASSPGQASTYEQYF
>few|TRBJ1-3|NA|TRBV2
TGTGCCAGCAACCCGAGGGAGGTCCTCTCTGGAAACACCATATATTTT
CASNPREVLSGNTIYF
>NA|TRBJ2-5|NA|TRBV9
TGTGCCAGCAGCGAAACCCTAGGACAAATCCAAGAGACCCAGTACTTC
CASSETLGQIQETQYF
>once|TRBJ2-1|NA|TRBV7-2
TGTGCCAGCAGCTTATCCCCTTTGAGCCCGGCCTACAATGAGCAGTTCTTC
CASSLSPLSPAYNEQFF
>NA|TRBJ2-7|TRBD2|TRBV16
TGTGCCAGCAGCCCACCCGGGACTAGTTCCTACGAGCAGTACTTC
CASSPPGTSSYEQYF